Listed below are T cell receptor beta chains from one sample, sequenced in a study of neurological immune-mediated disorders. TCRdb ran MiXCR on the 5' RACE reads and lists one entry per CDR3 protein. Found here are about 55,000 distinct CDR3 sequences, about 4% of them singletons; the top ten hold 2.9%. Sample: PBMCs. The receptors shown here come from a man over 45 with multiple sclerosis. The CDR3 runs from the conserved cysteine through the conserved F or W. The order of the fields is J gene, clone size, D gene, V gene, CDR3 protein, CDR3 DNA. A D gene is named only where the DNA matches it firmly. Not all rows give a size; the values are once, few, many and, for expanded clones, a class.

>TRBJ2-1|many|TRBD2|TRBV20-1
CSARDLAGYNEQFF
TGCAGTGCTAGAGACCTAGCGGGGTACAATGAGCAGTTCTTC
>TRBJ2-4|many|.|TRBV20-1
CSARWGAKNIQYF
TGCAGTGCCAGGTGGGGCGCCAAAAACATTCAGTACTTC
>TRBJ2-5|few|TRBD2|TRBV10-1
CASSEFAGESMKTQYF
TGCGCCAGCAGTGAGTTCGCGGGAGAAAGTATGAAGACCCAGTACTTC
>TRBJ2-1|many|.|TRBV12-3/TRBV12-4
CASRTTTNEQFF
TGTGCCAGCAGAACGACTACCAATGAGCAGTTCTTC
>TRBJ2-1|many|TRBD2|TRBV27
CASSAPGLGIHEQFF
TGTGCCAGCAGTGCCCCGGGACTAGGGATTCATGAGCAGTTCTTC
>TRBJ2-5|few|TRBD2|TRBV6-6
CASSYTSGKETQYF
TGTGCCAGCAGTTATACTAGCGGGAAGGAGACCCAGTACTTC
>TRBJ2-2|many|.|TRBV5-1
CASSLETLSGTGELFF
TGCGCCAGCAGCTTGGAGACACTCTCTGGGACCGGGGAGCTGTTTTTT
>TRBJ2-2|many|TRBD1|TRBV5-8
CASSLWDRGNTGELFF
TGTGCCAGCAGCTTATGGGACAGGGGAAACACCGGGGAGCTGTTTTTT
>TRBJ2-3|.|TRBD2|TRBV20-1
CSASRREVPSFTDTQYF
TGCAGTGCTAGTCGACGGGAGGTTCCCTCTTTCACAGATACGCAGTATTTT
>TRBJ2-7|many|.|TRBV10-3
CAISAGYEQYF
TGTGCCATCAGTGCAGGGTACGAGCAGTACTTC
>TRBJ2-3|many|TRBD2|TRBV10-3
CAISPGLAGDTQYF
TGTGCCATCAGTCCGGGACTAGCGGGAGATACGCAGTATTTT
>TRBJ1-5|few|.|TRBV12-3/TRBV12-4
CASTLGNQPQNF
TGTGCCAGCACCCTAGGGAATCAGCCCCAGAATTTT
>TRBJ2-1|.|.|TRBV20-1
CSASHDQSSYNEQFF
TGCAGTGCTAGCCACGACCAGAGCTCCTACAATGAGCAGTTCTTC
>TRBJ1-4|many|.|TRBV25-1
CASSGLRVEKLFF
TGTGCCAGCAGTGGTCTCAGGGTTGAAAAACTGTTTTTT
>TRBJ2-1|many|TRBD2|TRBV29-1
CSVGVAGAGEQFF
TGCAGCGTCGGGGTAGCGGGGGCAGGGGAGCAGTTCTTC
>TRBJ2-7|.|.|TRBV6-5
CASSTLQQAAYEQYF
TGTGCCAGCAGTACTTTGCAGCAGGCTGCCTACGAGCAGTACTTC
>TRBJ1-2|few|TRBD1|TRBV5-1
CASSLEGQDLYTF
TGCGCCAGCAGCTTGGAAGGACAGGACCTCTACACCTTC
>TRBJ2-7|.|.|TRBV5-1
CASSFDYEQYF
TGCGCCAGCAGCTTTGACTACGAGCAGTACTTC
>TRBJ2-1|.|TRBD1|TRBV6-2/TRBV6-3
CASSYRGRFYNEQFF
TGTGCCAGCAGTTACAGGGGGCGCTTCTACAATGAGCAGTTCTTC
>TRBJ1-1|few|.|TRBV15
CATSTRGNTEAFF
TGTGCCACCAGCACTCGGGGGAACACTGAAGCTTTCTTT
>TRBJ1-1|few|.|TRBV21-1
CASHSPGTPLTKAFF
TGTGCCAGCCACAGCCCCGGGACACCTTTAACCAAAGCTTTCTTT
>TRBJ2-1|many|.|TRBV7-2
CASQSVGPTEQFF
TGTGCCAGCCAAAGCGTGGGGCCGACTGAGCAGTTCTTC
>TRBJ2-1|.|TRBD1|TRBV14
CASSQQTGTGLHEQFF
TGTGCCAGCAGCCAGCAAACCGGGACAGGGCTACATGAGCAGTTCTTC
>TRBJ2-6|many|.|TRBV12-3/TRBV12-4
CASKEGSGANVLTF
TGTGCCAGCAAAGAGGGCTCTGGGGCCAACGTCCTGACTTTC
>TRBJ2-7|many|.|TRBV10-3
CAISEQPSYEQYF
TGTGCCATCAGTGAACAGCCTTCCTACGAGCAGTACTTC
>TRBJ1-4|many|.|TRBV25-1
CASGGLLGEKLFF
TGTGCCAGCGGGGGACTCTTGGGTGAAAAACTGTTTTTT
>TRBJ2-1|many|TRBD2|TRBV5-1
CASSPSAGGPSYNEQFF
TGCGCCAGCAGCCCCTCTGCGGGAGGGCCTTCCTACAATGAGCAGTTCTTC
>TRBJ2-7|many|.|TRBV20-1
CSASGQANSYEQYF
TGCAGTGCTAGTGGTCAAGCGAATTCTTACGAGCAGTACTTC
>TRBJ2-7|many|.|TRBV3-1
CASRGRDGGREQYF
TGTGCCAGCAGGGGCCGGGACGGCGGCCGCGAGCAGTACTTC
>TRBJ2-1|many|.|TRBV7-3
CASSFYGTYNEQFF
TGTGCCAGCAGCTTCTACGGAACCTACAATGAGCAGTTCTTC
>TRBJ2-3|few|.|TRBV28
CASSQHGLDTQYF
TGTGCCAGCAGCCAACACGGGCTAGATACGCAGTATTTT
>TRBJ2-3|many|.|TRBV12-3/TRBV12-4
CASSPAVAVGDTQYF
TGTGCCAGCAGTCCAGCGGTAGCGGTAGGAGATACGCAGTATTTT
>TRBJ1-5|many|.|TRBV5-1
CASRSEGFNQPQHF
TGCGCCAGCAGGTCGGAAGGTTTCAATCAGCCCCAGCATTTT
>TRBJ1-5|many|TRBD1|TRBV5-8
CASTASGQGDHQPQHF
TGTGCCAGCACAGCTTCCGGGCAGGGGGACCATCAGCCCCAGCATTTT
>TRBJ2-6|.|.|TRBV28
CASKLSLSGANVLTF
TGTGCCAGCAAGTTGTCCCTCTCTGGGGCCAACGTCCTGACTTTC
>TRBJ1-1|many|.|TRBV15
CATSTSGSGNTEAFF
TGTGCCACCAGCACCTCCGGCTCGGGGAACACTGAAGCTTTCTTT
>TRBJ1-6|.|.|TRBV5-4
CASSRTGNSPLNF
TGTGCCAGCAGCCGGACTGGAAATTCACCCCTCAACTTT
>TRBJ1-1|many|.|TRBV21-1
CASSKSCDRGWNTEAFF
TGTGCCAGCAGCAAAAGCTGCGACAGGGGGTGGAACACTGAAGCTTTCTTT
>TRBJ2-7|many|TRBD1|TRBV5-1
CASSLDSQGQSYEQYF
TGCGCCAGCAGCCTCGATTCACAGGGGCAATCCTACGAGCAGTACTTC
>TRBJ2-1|many|.|TRBV4-2
CASSQEDGEQFF
TGTGCCAGCAGCCAAGAGGATGGTGAGCAGTTCTTC